This T cell receptor beta chain was found in a study of a mutant IDH1 vaccine in newly diagnosed glioma. As for the study in general: Averaging roughly 40 years of age, treated patients were about 60% male and approximately 38% female. Before enrollment, the patients had been treated with radiotherapy alone, temozolomide alone, or both together. Most of them had received both.

Study-level findings and limits: Pseudoprogression seemingly bore no relation to changes in top peripheral T cell clonotypes.

Concerning this clone: Antigen unknown.

Data came from immunoSEQ multiplex PCR; TCRdb stores just in-frame clones and leaves some out. The repertoire holds fewer than 100,000 clones, with roughly 89% as singletons. Germline CDR1 reads ENHRY; CDR2 reads SYGVKD. Trimming took off 4 bases at V and 3 bases at J, with 14 bases between the two ends. The CDR3 spans 15 residues. The time point: baseline, week 1 (first vaccination visit). Stated treatment: pre-vaccination baseline after standard-of-care therapy. The J gene is TRBJ2-3, the V gene TRBV10-3, with a possible D match to TRBD2 (6 bases). The sequence was collected from a woman aged 45 to 65 with glioma. The specimen comprised PBMCs, sampled from a glioma patient treated with radiotherapy, temozolomide or both. In DNA form, the CDR3 reads TGTGCCATCAGTGTTCGGGAGCAGAGGACAGATACGCAGTATTTT. Protein product: CAISVREQRTDTQYF.